This T cell receptor beta chain is drawn from a study of T cells in narcolepsy. The overall study: Healthy controls were enrolled alongside patients with narcolepsy type 1 or type 2.

General observations from the study: Reportedly, autoreactive clonotypes were serially detected in patients' blood but not controls'. Some memory CD4+ repertoires had no autoreactive clone sequences.

CDR1 and CDR2 (germline): SGHTA, FQGNSA. The CDR3 loop spans 14 amino acids. V was pared by 5 bases and J by 2 bases, with 4 bases of the junction left unmatched. Measured with immunoSEQ multiplex PCR; TCRdb has only the in-frame clones, and not every one. The sample has just under 30,000 clones; approximately 87% are singletons. With regard to this clone: Its antigen is as yet unknown.

This TCR was recovered from a human donor in good health. V and J are TRBV7-2 and TRBJ1-2; 8 nucleotides align to TRBD1. The sample comprised memory (CD45RA-) CD4+ T cells from blood. As DNA, the CDR3 is TGTGCCAGCAGCCCCGGACAGGGAAACTATGGCTACACCTTC. Amino acids: CASSPGQGNYGYTF.